This T cell receptor (beta chain) is from a study of Graves' ophthalmopathy and Graves' hyperthyroidism (dated by TCRdb to 2017 to 2018). About the full investigation: Peripheral blood was collected at initial diagnosis, prior to any treatment. The study used signatures of the TCR beta repertoire to tell Graves' ophthalmopathy apart from Graves' hyperthyroidism and to predict which patients would progress to ophthalmopathy. In total, 135 blood samples were TCR-sequenced: around 42 ophthalmopathy, some 72 hyperthyroidism and some 17 hyperthyroidism-to-ophthalmopathy patients. To explore V-J signatures that distinguish ophthalmopathy from hyperthyroidism, a discovery set of about a hundred patients was enrolled, made up of over 40 with ophthalmopathy and fewer than 60 with stable hyperthyroidism. The independent validation cohort included approximately 19 hyperthyroidism patients plus 17 patients who later progressed from hyperthyroidism to ophthalmopathy. In more than five hyperthyroidism patients, the T-cell repertoires found in thyroid tissue were compared with those found in blood. Once sampling was done, hyperthyroidism patients were given methimazole at a starting dose of 30 mg daily, while ophthalmopathy patients were given high-dose intravenous methylprednisolone. Broad study findings and their caveats: In validation, the model predicted ophthalmopathy progression with 70.59% sensitivity and around 72% specificity; roughly 12 predicted patients were CT-confirmed with GO in a median of approximately six months. Most expanded thyroid clonotypes with frequency above 0.001 were also detected in blood, suggesting blood repertoires may reflect the thyroid immune response. Ophthalmopathy was separated from stable hyperthyroidism by the 13-signature model with 87.88% sensitivity and approximately 84% specificity in cross-validation and with 80%/75% in the test set. No statistical method was used to set the sample size in advance, and the investigators knew which group each participant was assigned to.

TCR beta CDR3 regions were amplified from RNA transcripts for repertoire sequencing. The first round was an RT-PCR using HTBI primers with the Qiagen OneStep RT-PCR kit, and this first round was followed by a second-round multiplex PCR, then size selection and purification. Libraries were sequenced paired-end with 100 bp reads on an Illumina HiSeq2000. In the original analysis: Reads were processed with SOAPnuke, discarding reads with adapters, uncalled bases, mean Phred below 15, or no exact constant-primer or identifier match. High-quality paired reads were merged with COPE v1.2.5. Each unique nucleotide sequence was treated as a clonotype, and MiTCR v1.1 was used to align the clonotypes to the IMGT TRB V, D and J references. The analysis was limited to V-J combinations with a frequency above 0.0001, which together covered roughly 99% of repertoires. For each V-J combination, a TCR clonal expansion and chaos score was defined as the ratio of F50 clonal expansion to chaos observed in the TCRdist matrix. Welch's t-statistics and random forest were used to narrow the features down to more than 10 V-J combinations, which were then fed into a naive Bayes classifier. The Morisita-Horn index was used to measure how similar the thyroid and blood repertoires were. The raw public reads went through TCRdb reprocessing: fastp at Q25, MiXCR clone calling, in-frame beta chains kept. Each entry is one CDR3 protein sequence, shown with its most common DNA and genes. The V and J calls reflect TCRdb's pipeline rather than the authors' work. The sample table holds 660,000 or so distinct CDR3 sequences, of which about 38% were seen once. Under 3.5% of the sample is taken by the ten largest.

For CDR1 and CDR2, the germline V gene (reference sequence) lists MNHEY and SMNVEV. Trimming at the junction amounts to 3 bases on V and 10 bases on J, and the germline ends lie 13 bases apart. The CDR3 runs 14 residues from the cysteine to the phenylalanine. Only CDR3 DNA remains: 42 bases, in frame from the first base. Ophthalmopathy patients were characterized by moderately to severely active disease, a Clinical Activity Score of at least 3, a NOSPECS grade of at least 4, and a disease duration under 3 months. Patients with other autoimmune diseases, uncontrolled infections, pregnancy or lactation were excluded from the study. Clinical symptoms, serum thyroxine, TRAb, thyroid ultrasound and orbital computed tomography formed the basis of the diagnosis. Ficoll-Paque density gradient centrifugation was used to isolate PBMCs from under 11 ml of fresh peripheral blood. Trizol reagent was used to extract the total RNA, and its quality was then checked on an Agilent 2100 Bioanalyzer.

This clonotype was found many times. Its antigen is unknown. Base-call qualities are not available, and no considerably larger clone is one nucleotide away. The chain is made from TRBV27 and TRBJ1-6; a weak D assignment points to TRBD1 (5 bases agree). Sequencing used peripheral blood. This sequence originates from an adult man with Graves' ophthalmopathy. The DNA reads as follows: TGTGCCAGCAGTTTCGGGGCTATGTGGTCACCCCTCCACTTT. It codes for CASSFGAMWSPLHF.